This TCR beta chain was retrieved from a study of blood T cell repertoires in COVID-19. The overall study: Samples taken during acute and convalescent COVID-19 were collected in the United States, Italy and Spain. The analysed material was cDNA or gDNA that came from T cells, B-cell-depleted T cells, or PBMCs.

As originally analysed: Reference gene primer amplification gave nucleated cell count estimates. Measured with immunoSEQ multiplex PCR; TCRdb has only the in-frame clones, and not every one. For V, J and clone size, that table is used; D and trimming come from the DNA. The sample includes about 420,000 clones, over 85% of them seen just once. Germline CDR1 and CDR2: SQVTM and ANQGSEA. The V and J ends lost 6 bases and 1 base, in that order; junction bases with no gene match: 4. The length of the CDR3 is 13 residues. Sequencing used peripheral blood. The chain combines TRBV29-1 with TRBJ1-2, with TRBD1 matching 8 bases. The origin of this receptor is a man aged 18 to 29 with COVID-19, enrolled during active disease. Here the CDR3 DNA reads TGCAGCGTGGCTGACAGGGGTAACTATGGCTACACCTTC. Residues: CSVADRGNYGYTF.